What follows are 21 T cell receptor beta chains derived from one specimen sequenced in a study of cytomegalovirus exposure and HLA in healthy donors. The repertoire was sequenced with immunoSEQ multiplex PCR; TCRdb's copy has only in-frame clones and lacks some. The data show a few hundred thousand clones, over 80% seen once. The sample was PBMCs. These receptors originate from a woman in her 30s in good health and CMV-seropositive.

The rearrangement uses TRBV7-9 and TRBJ1-1, with D uncertain. The CDR3 extends over 15 amino acids. V lost 2 bases to trimming and J lost 0 bases, with 10 bases between them. Germline-derived CDR1 and CDR2 are SEHNR and FQNEAQ (reference sequence). In DNA form, the CDR3 reads TGTGCCAGCAGCTTAAGCCACTCCATGAACACTGAAGCTTTCTTT. Amino acid sequence: CASSLSHSMNTEAFF.

This clone was recorded once. The chain is built from TRBV11-2 and TRBJ2-5; D is unresolved. CDR1 and CDR2 from the germline V gene are SGHAT and FQNNGV. V was trimmed by 5 bases and J by 2 bases, leaving 3 bases between them. The CDR3 totals 11 residues. The CDR3 region has the DNA TGTGCCAGCAGCAGACAAGAGACCCAGTACTTC. Translating gives CASSRQETQYF.

Many counts were recorded for this clone. This chain uses TRBV29-1 with TRBJ1-1, with D perhaps TRBD1 (6 bases). CDR3 length: 13 amino acids. Trimming removed 3 bases from V and 7 bases from J, with 15 bases in between. Germline V gene lookup returns CDR1 SQVTM and CDR2 ANQGSEA. The DNA of the CDR3 is TGCAGCGTTGACCGGGGGCCTGGGGGTGAAGCTTTCTTT. It specifies CSVDRGPGGEAFF.

CDR3 bases: TGTGCCAGCAGACCCCAGGGTGGTGGCACTGAAGCTTTCTTT. Protein sequence: CASRPQGGGTEAFF. The chain employs TRBV6-5 and TRBJ1-1, with TRBD1 as a possible D gene (5 bases). Germline V lookup: CDR1 MNHEY, CDR2 SVGAGI. V was shortened by 6 bases and J by 4 bases, with 15 bases between the two germline ends. The CDR3 is 14 residues long.

This chain connects TRBV7-9 to TRBJ2-7; D gene unclear. CDR1 and CDR2 from the germline V gene are SEHNR and FQNEAQ (reference sequence). Trimming stripped 5 bases from V and 3 bases from J, with 17 bases between. The CDR3 is 15 residues long. CDR3 bases: TGTGCCAGCAGCGCCCGTGAGGAAGTAAACTACGAGCAGTACTTC. Translation gives CASSAREEVNYEQYF.

The chain joins TRBV5-1 to TRBJ1-4; 8 bases agree with TRBD1. CDR3 length: 16 residues. After removal of 2 bases from V and 5 bases from J, the junction contained 8 bases not matched to a gene. CDR1 and CDR2 (germline): SGHRS, YFSETQ. CDR3: CASSFGQGDSNEKLFF. The CDR3 DNA follows: TGCGCCAGCAGCTTCGGACAGGGCGATTCGAATGAAAAACTGTTTTTT.

This chain connects TRBV6-5 to TRBJ1-3; possibly TRBD1 for D (5 bases). The CDR3 totals 15 residues. The germline gives CDR1 MNHEY, CDR2 SVGAGI. The V gene lost 6 bases and the J gene lost 5 bases, with 17 bases spanning the gap. The CDR3 loop reads CASSLTTGSRNTIYF. The DNA for the CDR3 is TGTGCCAGCAGCCTAACTACAGGAAGTAGAAACACCATATATTTT.

The chain carries TRBV18 and TRBJ1-4; D is ambiguous. Per germline, CDR1 KGHSH and CDR2 LQKENI. Trimming stripped 0 bases from V and 5 bases from J, with 10 bases between. There are 15 residues in the CDR3. CDR3 DNA: TGTGCCAGCTCACCACCGGACCTTCTCAATGAAAAACTGTTTTTT. It is translated as CASSPPDLLNEKLFF.

The chain employs TRBV11-1 and TRBJ2-1; no clear D gene. Germline CDR1 and CDR2: SGHAT and FQDESV (reference sequence). The CDR3 sequence is 15 residues long. The V end lost 1 base, the J end lost 9 bases, and 16 bases lay between the germline ends. For the CDR3, the DNA is TGTGCCAGCAGCTTAGTGGGGATCGAAGGTCCTGAGCAGTTCTTC. Its translation is CASSLVGIEGPEQFF.

The CDR3 sequence is CASSAREGDGYTF. For the CDR3, the DNA is TGTGCCAGCAGTGCCCGGGAAGGTGATGGCTACACCTTC. V gene TRBV6-1 combines with J gene TRBJ1-2, with D unresolved. The CDR3 totals 13 residues. Trimming left V 4 bases short and J 6 bases short, with 12 bases between. Germline CDR1 and CDR2: MNHNS and SASEGT.

This clone was observed a few times. The genes are TRBV30 and TRBJ1-1, with D possibly being TRBD1 (5 bases). Germline CDR1 is GTSNPN and CDR2 is SVGIG (reference sequence). V was shortened by 5 bases and J by 4 bases, with 14 bases between the two germline ends. This CDR3 has 13 residues. CDR3 sequence (DNA): TGTGCCTGGCACTTCATAGACAGCACTGAAGCTTTCTTT. Translation gives CAWHFIDSTEAFF. The variable domain in full, with the rest retrieved from reference TRBV30 and TRBJ1-1, is SQTIHQWPATLVQPVGSPLSLECTVEGTSNPNLYWYRQAAGRGLQLLFYSVGIGQISSEVPQNLSASRPQDRQFILSSKKLLLSDSGFYLCAWHFIDSTEAFFGQGTRLTVV.

This rearrangement joins TRBV5-1 to TRBJ1-1; D remains ambiguous. The CDR3 has 14 residues. Germline V CDR1 and CDR2: SGHRS, YFSETQ. V was shortened by 3 bases and J by 2 bases, with 11 bases between the two germline ends. In nucleotides, the CDR3 is TGCGCCAGCAGCTGGCAGGATAGTAACACTGAAGCTTTCTTT. This sequence encodes CASSWQDSNTEAFF.

This clone showed up just a few times. The CDR3 loop is CASSFSASYTF. Here the CDR3 DNA reads TGTGCCAGCAGCTTCTCTGCTAGCTACACCTTC. The rearrangement uses TRBV7-9 and TRBJ1-2; D gene ambiguous. This CDR3 has 11 amino acids. Germline CDR1 SEHNR, CDR2 FQNEAQ (reference sequence). V lost 3 bases to trimming and J lost 9 bases, with 8 bases between them.

This rearrangement joins TRBV13 to TRBJ2-1, with 11 bases matching TRBD2. The J segment lost 10 bases and the V segment lost 5 bases, leaving 13 bases of the junction unmatched. CDR1 is PRHDT, CDR2 FYEKMQ, per germline (reference sequence). This CDR3 has 16 residues. The CDR3 spells CASSIPSGRTGTEQFF. CDR3 in DNA: TGTGCCAGCAGCATACCTAGCGGGAGGACCGGGACAGAGCAGTTCTTC.

The chain combines TRBV6-1 with TRBJ1-4; D gene ambiguous. V lost 3 bases and J lost 8, with 10 bases in between. Per germline, CDR1 MNHNS and CDR2 SASEGT. This CDR3 is built from 13 residues. The CDR3 sequence is CASSDLEREKLFF. In DNA, the CDR3 is TGTGCCAGCAGTGACCTCGAGAGGGAAAAACTGTTTTTT.

J is TRBJ2-1 and V is TRBV7-2; the D is unclear. The CDR3 runs to 12 residues. Germline V gives CDR1 SGHTA, CDR2 FQGNSA. Trimming removed 5 bases at V and 9 bases at J, with 11 bases between. CDR3 nucleotides: TGTGCCAGCAGCCCACTTGCGCCTGAGCAGTTCTTC. Residues: CASSPLAPEQFF.

In the case of this clone: Other DNA sequences within the sample encode an identical CDR3. The gene calls are TRBV30 and TRBJ1-5; tentative D call: TRBD1 (5 bases). CDR3 length: 13 residues. CDR1 GTSNPN and CDR2 SVGIG come from the germline V gene (reference sequence). The V end was cut by 0 bases, the J end by 4 bases, with 7 bases between. Written as DNA, the CDR3 is TGTGCCTGGAGTGTTCAGGGTAATCAGCCCCAGCATTTT. Translation: CAWSVQGNQPQHF.

V and J are TRBV13 and TRBJ2-7; tentative D call: TRBD1 (5 bases). Germline CDR1 reads PRHDT; CDR2 reads FYEKMQ (reference sequence). The V and J ends lost 4 bases and 5 bases respectively, with 9 bases between them. The CDR3 is 12 amino acids. The CDR3 DNA sequence: TGTGCCAGCAGCTCCCAGGGCAACGAGCAGTACTTC. Translating gives CASSSQGNEQYF.

As for this clone: The junction departs from the called germline gene at one end, perhaps through a read error. The chain carries TRBV7-7 and TRBJ1-3; D is unclear. Germline CDR1 and CDR2: SSHAT and FNYEAQ (reference sequence). The CDR3 runs to 14 residues. The CDR3 reads CASSPMRDGNTIYF. CDR3 sequence (DNA): TGTGCTAGCAGCCCGATGCGCGATGGAAACACCATATATTTT. Variable domain in full (rest from reference TRBV7-7 and TRBJ1-3): GAGVSQSPRYKVTKRGQDVTLRCDPISSHATLYWYQQALGQGPEFLTYFNYEAQPDKSGLPSDRFSAERPEGSISTLTIQRTEQRDSAMYRCASSPMRDGNTIYFGEGSWLTVV.

The chain has TRBV6-8 and TRBJ2-1; D unclear. Trimming took 0 bases from V and 5 from J, leaving 8 bases between them. CDR1 MNHGY and CDR2 SAAAGT come from the germline V gene. The CDR3 length is 14 residues. The CDR3 reads CASSYSRENNEQFF. The CDR3 DNA reads TGTGCCAGCAGTTACTCGAGAGAGAACAATGAGCAGTTCTTC.

This clone was recorded a few times. The chain uses TRBV4-3 and TRBJ2-1, with 8 bases matching TRBD2. The germline V gene encodes CDR1 LGHNA and CDR2 YSLEER. Trimming took 3 bases from V and 4 from J; bases not matched to a gene: 8. This CDR3 comprises 16 residues. CDR3 loop: CASSQGTSGLYNEQFF. In DNA form, the CDR3 reads TGCGCCAGCAGCCAGGGAACTAGCGGACTATACAATGAGCAGTTCTTC.